This T cell receptor (beta chain) was obtained from a study of human thymus T cells. The data were produced by immunoSEQ multiplex PCR, yet TCRdb's version contains in-frame clones alone and is incomplete. The sample carries 40,000 to 45,000 clones, 94% recorded once. Healthy Finnish infants undergoing corrective surgery for congenital heart defects provided the donor material. The CDR3 contains 13 residues. CDR1 and CDR2 (germline): MDHEN, SYDVKM. V lost 6 bases, J lost 0 bases, and 6 bases lay in between. The clonotype comes from a boy in the first two years of life with a congenital heart defect but otherwise immunologically healthy. The rearrangement links TRBV28 to TRBJ1-5; D not resolved. Sequenced material: blood. CDR3 region: CASRIYSNQPQHF. CDR3 DNA sequence: TGTGCCAGCAGGATTTATAGCAATCAGCCCCAGCATTTT.